These 8 T cell receptor beta chains were all obtained from the same sample, sequenced in a study of T-cell memory formation after mild COVID-19 listed by TCRdb under 2021. The library was obtained by 5' RACE. The instrument given in TCRdb is Illumina NovaSeq 6000. The public reads were run again by TCRdb, first through fastp at Q25 and then through MiXCR, and only productive beta chains were kept. Each record represents a unique CDR3 protein, reported with the most common genes and DNA among its rows. Within this sample are fewer than 250,000 distinct CDR3 sequences, with 15% of them counted one time only. The ten most abundant clones make up less than 2.5% of the sample. The material sequenced was PBMCs or a T cell subset sorted from them (not recorded which). These receptors came from an adult woman who had mild COVID-19 (a few samples of this study predate the infection). The sample titles of this study are shuffled in the database, so cell type and time point are left out; the donor was told from shared clones.

This clonotype turned up a few times. This chain links TRBV18 with TRBJ1-4; D is unclear. V was cut by 5 bases and J by 0 bases, with 7 bases left in between. The V gene's germline CDR1 is KGHSH and CDR2 LQKENI. This CDR3 spans 14 amino acids. CDR3: CASSDGATNEKLFF. The CDR3 DNA sequence: TGTGCCAGCTCAGACGGTGCAACTAATGAAAAACTGTTTTTT.

This sequence joins TRBV7-6 and TRBJ2-7; D unclear. Germline V CDR1 and CDR2: SGHVS, FNYEAQ. This CDR3 spans 15 amino acids. V lost 4 bases and J 6 bases, leaving 19 bases between the germline ends. CDR3 protein: CASSYGSVSGSEQYF. The CDR3 DNA reads as TGTGCCAGCAGCTACGGGTCAGTGTCAGGAAGCGAGCAGTACTTC.

This clonotype was detected only a few times. The chain has TRBV2 and TRBJ2-7; tentatively, D is TRBD2 (6 bases). Germline assignment: CDR1 SNHLY and CDR2 FYNNEI. CDR3 size: 15 residues. Trimming stripped 2 bases from V and 7 bases from J, with 18 bases between. CDR3 loop: CASSENSITRGEQYF. In DNA, the CDR3 is TGTGCCAGCAGTGAAAATTCGATTACCCGGGGGGAGCAGTACTTC.

This clonotype was recorded once. Because it lacks the conserved phenylalanine or tryptophan at the end, this CDR3 is likely a read error. The J gene is TRBJ2-5, the V gene TRBV9; the match to TRBD1 covers 8 bases. CDR3 size: 15 residues. V was pared by 0 bases and J by 4 bases, with 5 bases of the junction left unmatched. Germline lookup yields CDR1 SGDLS and CDR2 YYNGEE. In DNA, the CDR3 is TGTGCCAGCAGCGTAGGCCCAGGGGGCCGAGAGACCCAGTACCTC. It specifies CASSVGPGGRETQYL.

This clonotype has only a few counts. The J gene is TRBJ2-1, the V gene TRBV30; 8 bases agree with TRBD2. There are 17 residues in the CDR3. Per germline, CDR1 GTSNPN and CDR2 SVGIG (reference sequence). V dropped 1 base and J dropped 4; count of bases not matched to a gene: 12. The chain's CDR3 is CAWSGTFRVAGYNEQFF. In DNA form, the CDR3 reads TGTGCCTGGAGTGGTACTTTTCGGGTAGCGGGATACAATGAGCAGTTCTTC. Full variable domain (missing parts from reference TRBV30 and TRBJ2-1): SQTIHQWPATLVQPVGSPLSLECTVEGTSNPNLYWYRQAAGRGLQLLFYSVGIGQISSEVPQNLSASRPQDRQFILSSKKLLLSDSGFYLCAWSGTFRVAGYNEQFFGPGTRLTVL.

The rearrangement uses TRBV5-6 and TRBJ2-1; 8 nucleotides match TRBD2. The V and J ends lost 1 base and 7 bases, in that order; junction bases with no gene match: 7. There are 15 residues in the CDR3. Germline loops: CDR1 SGHDT, CDR2 YYEEEE. The CDR3 DNA reads as TGTGCCAGCAGCTTGCGGGAGGGCCTCAGAAATGAGCAGTTCTTC. This translates into CASSLREGLRNEQFF.

This clonotype showed up just a few times. The chain carries TRBV3-1 and TRBJ1-1, with 9 bases fitting TRBD1. CDR1 LGHDT and CDR2 YNNKEL come from the germline V gene (reference sequence). The CDR3 runs to 14 residues. Trimming removed 4 bases from V and 5 bases from J; junction bases left unmatched: 5. Written as DNA, the CDR3 is TGTGCCAGCAGCCCCTGGGACAGGGAGACTGAAGCTTTCTTT. Its translation: CASSPWDRETEAFF.

This clonotype has more than one count but fewer than ten. V and J are TRBV5-1 and TRBJ2-6, with unresolved D. Germline V gene sequence: CDR1 SGHRS, CDR2 YFSETQ. With 4 bases removed from V and 4 bases from J, the gap between germline ends came to 9 bases. The CDR3 covers 14 residues. This CDR3 reads CASSPLGGANVLTF. The DNA for the CDR3 is TGCGCCAGCAGCCCCCTCGGCGGGGCCAACGTCCTGACTTTC.